The clone carrying this T cell receptor (beta chain) was detected a few times. TCRdb called the RT-PCR reads again in MiXCR, with one record for every CDR3 protein. Counted here are 550,000 to 800,000 distinct CDR3 sequences, approximately 15% occurring once; the ten biggest clones make up less than 9%. The sample is drawn from a study of response to subunit inactivated influenza vaccine. CDR1 is SGHDN, CDR2 FVKESK, per germline. V lost 3 bases and J lost 0, with 9 bases in between. CDR3 length: 14 amino acids. The specimen comprised PBMCs from blood, sampled less than 15 days before vaccination. This TCR was recovered from a man aged 50 to 60 who received an inactivated influenza vaccine. The V gene is TRBV14, the J gene TRBJ2-7; possible D gene TRBD1, 5 bases. The CDR3 coding sequence is TGTGCCAGCAGCCAGGGGCGCTACTCCTACGAGCAGTACTTC. The encoded protein is CASSQGRYSYEQYF.